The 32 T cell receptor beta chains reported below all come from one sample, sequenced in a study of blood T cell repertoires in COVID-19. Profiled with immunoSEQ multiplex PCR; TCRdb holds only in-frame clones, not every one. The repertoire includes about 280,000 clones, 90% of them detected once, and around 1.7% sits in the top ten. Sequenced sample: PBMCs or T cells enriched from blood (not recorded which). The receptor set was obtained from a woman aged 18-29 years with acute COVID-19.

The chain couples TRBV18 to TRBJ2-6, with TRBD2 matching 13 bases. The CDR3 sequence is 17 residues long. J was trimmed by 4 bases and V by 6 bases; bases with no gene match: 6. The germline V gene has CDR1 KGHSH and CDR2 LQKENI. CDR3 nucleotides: TGTGCCAGCTCCGGACTAGCGGGAGCCTGGGGGGCCAACGTCCTGACTTTC. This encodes CASSGLAGAWGANVLTF.

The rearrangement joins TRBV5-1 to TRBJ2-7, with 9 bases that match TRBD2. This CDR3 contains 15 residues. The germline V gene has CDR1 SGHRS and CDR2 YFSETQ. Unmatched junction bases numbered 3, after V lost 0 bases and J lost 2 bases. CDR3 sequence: CASSLASGTPYEQYF. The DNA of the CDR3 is TGCGCCAGCAGCTTGGCTAGCGGGACCCCCTACGAGCAGTACTTC.

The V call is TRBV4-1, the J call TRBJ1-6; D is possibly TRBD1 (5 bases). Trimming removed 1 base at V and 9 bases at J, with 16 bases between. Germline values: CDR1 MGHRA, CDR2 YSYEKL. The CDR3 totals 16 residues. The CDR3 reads CASSQVRGKPGSPLHF. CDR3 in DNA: TGCGCCAGCAGCCAAGTCCGGGGGAAGCCAGGTTCACCCCTCCACTTT.

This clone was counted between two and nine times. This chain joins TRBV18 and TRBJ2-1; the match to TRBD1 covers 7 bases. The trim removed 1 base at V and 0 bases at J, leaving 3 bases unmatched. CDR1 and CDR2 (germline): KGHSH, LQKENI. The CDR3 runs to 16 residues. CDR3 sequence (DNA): TGTGCCAGCTCACCACTTGAGGGGGCCTCCTACAATGAGCAGTTCTTC. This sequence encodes CASSPLEGASYNEQFF.

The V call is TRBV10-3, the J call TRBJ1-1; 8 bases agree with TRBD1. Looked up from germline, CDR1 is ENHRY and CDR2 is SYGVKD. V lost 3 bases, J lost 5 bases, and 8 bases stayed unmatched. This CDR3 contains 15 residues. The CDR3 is CAISDTGTGETEAFF. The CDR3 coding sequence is TGTGCCATCAGTGACACCGGGACAGGTGAGACTGAAGCTTTCTTT.

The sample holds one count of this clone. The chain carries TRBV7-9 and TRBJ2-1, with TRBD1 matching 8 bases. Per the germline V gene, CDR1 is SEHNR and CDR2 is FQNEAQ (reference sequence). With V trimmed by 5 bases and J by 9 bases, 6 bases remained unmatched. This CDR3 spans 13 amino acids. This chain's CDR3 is CASSRGQGTEQFF. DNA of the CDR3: TGTGCCAGCAGCAGAGGACAGGGTACTGAGCAGTTCTTC.

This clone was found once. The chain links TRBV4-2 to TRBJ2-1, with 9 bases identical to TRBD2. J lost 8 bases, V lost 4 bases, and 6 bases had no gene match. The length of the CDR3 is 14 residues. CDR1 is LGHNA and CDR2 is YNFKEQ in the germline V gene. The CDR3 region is CASSLAGAFDEQFF. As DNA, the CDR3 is TGTGCCAGCAGCCTAGCGGGAGCGTTCGATGAGCAGTTCTTC.

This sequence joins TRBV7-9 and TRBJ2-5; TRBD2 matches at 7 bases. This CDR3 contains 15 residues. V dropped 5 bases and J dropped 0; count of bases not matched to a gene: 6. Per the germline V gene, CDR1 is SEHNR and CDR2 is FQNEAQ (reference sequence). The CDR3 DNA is TGTGCCAGCAGCCGGGACTACTCGTACCAAGAGACCCAGTACTTC. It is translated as CASSRDYSYQETQYF. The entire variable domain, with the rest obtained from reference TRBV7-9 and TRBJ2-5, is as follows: DTGVSQNPRHKITKRGQNVTFRCDPISEHNRLYWYRQTLGQGPEFLTYFQNEAQLEKSRLLSDRFSAERPKGSFSTLEIQRTEQGDSAMYLCASSRDYSYQETQYFGPGTRLLVL.

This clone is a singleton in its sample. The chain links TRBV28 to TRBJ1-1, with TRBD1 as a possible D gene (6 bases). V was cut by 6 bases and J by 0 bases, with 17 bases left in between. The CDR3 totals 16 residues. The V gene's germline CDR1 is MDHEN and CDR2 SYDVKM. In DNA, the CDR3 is TGTGCCAGCAGATCCCCGGGACACCCGGTGAACACTGAAGCTTTCTTT. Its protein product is CASRSPGHPVNTEAFF.

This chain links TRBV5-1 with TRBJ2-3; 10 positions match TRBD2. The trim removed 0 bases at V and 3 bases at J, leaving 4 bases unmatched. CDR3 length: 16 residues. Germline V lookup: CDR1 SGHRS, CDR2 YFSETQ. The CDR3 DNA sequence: TGCGCCAGCAGCTTGGGGGCTAGCGGGAGTACAGATACGCAGTATTTT. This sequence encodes CASSLGASGSTDTQYF.

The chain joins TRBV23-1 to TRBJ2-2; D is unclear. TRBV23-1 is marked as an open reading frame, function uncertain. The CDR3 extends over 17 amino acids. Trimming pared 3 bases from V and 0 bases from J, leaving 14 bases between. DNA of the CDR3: TGCGCCAGCAGTCACCTTGTAGCCAGTACGAACACCGGGGAGCTGTTTTTT. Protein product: CASSHLVASTNTGELFF.

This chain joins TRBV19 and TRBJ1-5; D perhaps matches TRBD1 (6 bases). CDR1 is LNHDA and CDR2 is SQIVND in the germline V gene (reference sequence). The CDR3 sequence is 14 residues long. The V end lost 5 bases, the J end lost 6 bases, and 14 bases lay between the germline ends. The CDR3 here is CASSPPGVFQPQHF. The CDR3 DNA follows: TGTGCCAGTAGTCCACCAGGGGTCTTTCAGCCCCAGCATTTT.

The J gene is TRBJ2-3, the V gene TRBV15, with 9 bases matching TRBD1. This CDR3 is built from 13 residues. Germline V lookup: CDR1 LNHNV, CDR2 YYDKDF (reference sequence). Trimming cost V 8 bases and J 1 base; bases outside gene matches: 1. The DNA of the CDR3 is TGTGCCACCGGGGACAGGGGCACAGATACGCAGTATTTT. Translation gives CATGDRGTDTQYF.

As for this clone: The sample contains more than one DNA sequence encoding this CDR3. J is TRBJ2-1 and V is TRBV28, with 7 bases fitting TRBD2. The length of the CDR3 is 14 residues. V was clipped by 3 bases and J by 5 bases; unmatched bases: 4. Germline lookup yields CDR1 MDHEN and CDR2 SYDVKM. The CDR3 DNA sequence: TGTGCCAGCAGTTTGGCGGGAGCAGACAATGAGCAGTTCTTC. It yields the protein CASSLAGADNEQFF.

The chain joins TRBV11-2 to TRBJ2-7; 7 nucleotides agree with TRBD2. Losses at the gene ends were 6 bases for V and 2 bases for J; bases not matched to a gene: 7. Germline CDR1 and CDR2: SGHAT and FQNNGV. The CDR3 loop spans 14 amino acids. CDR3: CASRGSGNAYEQYF. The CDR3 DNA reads TGTGCCAGCAGGGGCAGCGGGAACGCCTACGAGCAGTACTTC.

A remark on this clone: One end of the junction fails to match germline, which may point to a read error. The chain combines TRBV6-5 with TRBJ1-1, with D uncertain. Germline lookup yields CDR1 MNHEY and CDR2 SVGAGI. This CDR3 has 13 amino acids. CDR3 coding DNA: TGTGCCAGCAGTTATTTCGCGAACGCTGAAGCTTTCTTT. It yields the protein CASSYFANAEAFF.

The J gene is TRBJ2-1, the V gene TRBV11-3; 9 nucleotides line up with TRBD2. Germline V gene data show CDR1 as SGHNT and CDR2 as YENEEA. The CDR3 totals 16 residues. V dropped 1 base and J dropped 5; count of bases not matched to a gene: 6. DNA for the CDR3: TGTGCCAGCAGCTTAGTCTCTAGCGGGGATAACAATGAGCAGTTCTTC. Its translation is CASSLVSSGDNNEQFF.

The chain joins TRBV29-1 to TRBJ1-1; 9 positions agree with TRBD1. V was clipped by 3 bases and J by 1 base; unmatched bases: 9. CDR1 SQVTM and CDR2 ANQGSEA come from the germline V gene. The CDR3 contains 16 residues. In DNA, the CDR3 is TGCAGCGTTGAGATGGACAGGGGTAATCCGAACACTGAAGCTTTCTTT. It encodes CSVEMDRGNPNTEAFF.

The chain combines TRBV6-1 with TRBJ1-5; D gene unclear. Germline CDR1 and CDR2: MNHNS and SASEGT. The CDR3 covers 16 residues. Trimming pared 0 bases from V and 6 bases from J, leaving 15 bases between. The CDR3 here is CASSEASARQSQPQHF. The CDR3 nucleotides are TGTGCCAGCAGTGAAGCATCGGCCAGGCAGAGTCAGCCCCAGCATTTT.

The CDR3 loop reads CASSVGTGEGNTIYF. In DNA, the CDR3 is TGTGCCAGCAGCGTAGGGACAGGGGAAGGAAACACCATATATTTT. This chain connects TRBV9 to TRBJ1-3, with 9 bases identical to TRBD1. In germline, CDR1 is SGDLS, CDR2 YYNGEE. The trim removed 0 bases at V and 4 bases at J, leaving 2 bases unmatched. This CDR3 has 15 amino acids.

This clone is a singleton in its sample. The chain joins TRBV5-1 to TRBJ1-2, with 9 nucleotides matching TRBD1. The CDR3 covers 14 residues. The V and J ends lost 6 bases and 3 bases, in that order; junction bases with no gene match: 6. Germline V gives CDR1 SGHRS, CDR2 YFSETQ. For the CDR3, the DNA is TGCGCCAGCACCCGAGGACAGGGGTACTATGGCTACACCTTC. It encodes CASTRGQGYYGYTF.

DNA for the CDR3: TGTGCCAGCAGTTACCCTACTAGTACCTCCTACGAGCAGTACTTC. This encodes CASSYPTSTSYEQYF. The chain couples TRBV6-2 or TRBV6-3 to TRBJ2-7; possible D gene TRBD2, 5 bases. CDR1 is MNHEY and CDR2 is SVGEGT in the germline V gene. This CDR3 is built from 15 residues. Trimming stripped 2 bases from V and 0 bases from J, with 11 bases between.

This CDR3 is CASRGDRGRYEQYF. Here the CDR3 DNA reads TGTGCCAGCAGAGGGGACAGGGGGCGCTACGAGCAGTACTTC. The rearrangement joins TRBV2 to TRBJ2-7; TRBD1 matches at 12 bases. The V and J ends lost 6 bases and 3 bases, in that order; junction bases with no gene match: 3. Per the germline V gene, CDR1 is SNHLY and CDR2 is FYNNEI. The CDR3 extends over 14 amino acids. Filled out from reference TRBV2 and TRBJ2-7, the complete variable domain reads EPEVTQTPSHQVTQMGQEVILRCVPISNHLYFYWYRQILGQKVEFLVSFYNNEISEKSEIFDDQFSVERPDGSNFTLKIRSTKLEDSAMYFCASRGDRGRYEQYFGPGTRLTVT.

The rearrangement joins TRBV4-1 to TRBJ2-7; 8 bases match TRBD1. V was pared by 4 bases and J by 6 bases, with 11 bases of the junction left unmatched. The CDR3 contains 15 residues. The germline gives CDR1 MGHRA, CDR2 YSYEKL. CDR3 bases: TGCGCCAGCAGCCCCCTCGCAGGGGGCCAGCTCGAGCAGTACTTC. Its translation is CASSPLAGGQLEQYF.

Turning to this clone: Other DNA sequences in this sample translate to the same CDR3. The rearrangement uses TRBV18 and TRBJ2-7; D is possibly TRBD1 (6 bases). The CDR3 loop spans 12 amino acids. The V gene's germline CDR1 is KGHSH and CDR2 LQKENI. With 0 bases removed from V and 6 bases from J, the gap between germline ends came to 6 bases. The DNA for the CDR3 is TGTGCCAGCTCACCACCAGGGGGCGAGCAGTACTTC. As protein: CASSPPGGEQYF.

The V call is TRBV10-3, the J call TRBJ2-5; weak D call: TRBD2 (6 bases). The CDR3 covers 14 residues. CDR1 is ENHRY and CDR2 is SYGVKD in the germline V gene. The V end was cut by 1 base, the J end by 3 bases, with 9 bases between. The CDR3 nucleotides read TGTGCCATCAGTGAGTGGGAGGAGGAAGAGACCCAGTACTTC. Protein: CAISEWEEEETQYF.

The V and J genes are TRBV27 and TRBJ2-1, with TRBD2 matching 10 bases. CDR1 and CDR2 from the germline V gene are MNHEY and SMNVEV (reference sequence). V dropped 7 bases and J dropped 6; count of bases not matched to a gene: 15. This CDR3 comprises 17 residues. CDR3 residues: CASNLISSGRAPNEQFF. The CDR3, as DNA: TGTGCCAGCAATCTTATCTCTAGCGGGAGAGCCCCCAATGAGCAGTTCTTC.

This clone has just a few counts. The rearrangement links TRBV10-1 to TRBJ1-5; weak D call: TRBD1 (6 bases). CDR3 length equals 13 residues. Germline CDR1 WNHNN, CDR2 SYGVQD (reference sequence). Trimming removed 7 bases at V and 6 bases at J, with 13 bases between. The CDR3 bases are TGCGCCAGCATGACAGGTCCCCTTCAGCCCCAGCATTTT. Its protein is CASMTGPLQPQHF.

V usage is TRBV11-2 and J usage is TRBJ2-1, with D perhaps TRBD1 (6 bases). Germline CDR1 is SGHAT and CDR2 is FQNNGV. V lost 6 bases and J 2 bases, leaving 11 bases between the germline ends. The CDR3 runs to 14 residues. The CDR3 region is CASSPPGAYNEQFF. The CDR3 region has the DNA TGTGCCAGCAGTCCCCCAGGGGCCTACAATGAGCAGTTCTTC. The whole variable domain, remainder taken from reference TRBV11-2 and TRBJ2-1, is EAGVAQSPRYKIIEKRQSVAFWCNPISGHATLYWYQQILGQGPKLLIQFQNNGVVDDSQLPKDRFSAERLKGVDSTLKIQPAKLEDSAVYLCASSPPGAYNEQFFGPGTRLTVL.

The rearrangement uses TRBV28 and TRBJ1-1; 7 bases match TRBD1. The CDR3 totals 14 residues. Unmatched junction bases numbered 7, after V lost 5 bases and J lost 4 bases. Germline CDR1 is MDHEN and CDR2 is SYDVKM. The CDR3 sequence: CASSTTGEITEAFF. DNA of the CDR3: TGTGCCAGCAGTACCACAGGGGAAATCACTGAAGCTTTCTTT.

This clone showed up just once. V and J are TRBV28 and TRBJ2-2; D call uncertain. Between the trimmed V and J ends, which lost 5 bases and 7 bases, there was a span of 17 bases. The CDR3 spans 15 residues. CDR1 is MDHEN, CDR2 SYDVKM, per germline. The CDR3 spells CASSLYRVSIGELFF. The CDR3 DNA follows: TGTGCCAGCAGTCTATACCGGGTCTCAATCGGGGAGCTGTTTTTT.

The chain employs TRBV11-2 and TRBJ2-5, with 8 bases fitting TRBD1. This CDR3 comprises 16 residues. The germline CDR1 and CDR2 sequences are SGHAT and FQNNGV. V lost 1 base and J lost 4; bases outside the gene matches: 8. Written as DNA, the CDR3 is TGTGCCAGCAGCTTAGGGACAGGGTTGCTGCGAGAGACCCAGTACTTC. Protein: CASSLGTGLLRETQYF.